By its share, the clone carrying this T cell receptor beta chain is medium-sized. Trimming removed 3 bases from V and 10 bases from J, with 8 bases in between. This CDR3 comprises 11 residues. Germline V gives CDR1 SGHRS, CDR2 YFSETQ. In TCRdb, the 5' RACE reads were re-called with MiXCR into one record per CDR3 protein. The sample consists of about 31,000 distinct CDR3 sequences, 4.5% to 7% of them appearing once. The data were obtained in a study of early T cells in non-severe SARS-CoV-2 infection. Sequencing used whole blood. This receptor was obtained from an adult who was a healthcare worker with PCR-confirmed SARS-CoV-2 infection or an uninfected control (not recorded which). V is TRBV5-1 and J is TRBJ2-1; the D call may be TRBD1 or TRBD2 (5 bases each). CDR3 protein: CASSYGTEQFF. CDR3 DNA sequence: TGCGCCAGCAGCTACGGGACCGAGCAGTTCTTC.